The 3 T cell receptor beta chains below come from one sample, sequenced in a study of cytomegalovirus exposure and HLA in healthy donors. Primers included in the PCR were 60 Vbeta and 13 Jbeta primers. Measured with immunoSEQ multiplex PCR; TCRdb has only the in-frame clones, and not every one. This sample has 90,000 to 95,000 clones, with 65% to 85% found just once. Sequencing used PBMCs. The receptors derive from a man aged 18 to 30 in good health and CMV-seronegative.

The rearrangement joins TRBV6-4 to TRBJ1-5; the D is unclear. With 8 bases removed from V and 4 bases from J, the gap between germline ends came to 12 bases. Germline CDR1 MRHNA, CDR2 SNTAGT. The CDR3 spans 13 residues. CDR3 nucleotides: TGTGCCAGCTCCTCCGAGAGGAATCAGCCCCAGCATTTT. It translates to CASSSERNQPQHF.

The rearrangement joins TRBV7-8 to TRBJ1-3; a possible D gene is TRBD1 (6 bases). CDR3 length equals 15 residues. Germline V gene sequence: CDR1 SGHVS, CDR2 FQNEAQ. Trimming pared 8 bases from V and 0 bases from J, leaving 14 bases between. In nucleotides, the CDR3 is TGTGCCAGCGATCTAGGGACAAACTCTGGAAACACCATATATTTT. This translates into CASDLGTNSGNTIYF.

The chain employs TRBV6-5 and TRBJ1-5; maybe TRBD1 (6 bases). Trimming left V 6 bases short and J 0 bases short, with 12 bases between. The germline V gene has CDR1 MNHEY and CDR2 SVGAGI. The CDR3 is 15 residues long. CDR3 coding DNA: TGTGCCAGCAGGCTGGACAGATATAGCAATCAGCCCCAGCATTTT. Translated, it gives CASRLDRYSNQPQHF.